Listed below are T cell receptor beta chains from one sample, sequenced in a study of beta chain features in type 1 diabetes. Libraries were prepared by immunoSEQ multiplex PCR; TCRdb keeps only in-frame clonotypes and omits some of them. The data hold around 300,000 clones, with around 15% observed a single time. The sample taken for sequencing was central memory CD4+ T cells from blood. The receptor source for this set is a man younger than 45 in good health. CDR3s include the opening cysteine and the closing phenylalanine or tryptophan. A D gene is named only where the DNA matches it firmly. Clone size is given for some rows only: seen once, a few or many times, or a class if the clone is expanded.

>few|TRBJ1-1|TRBV11-1|-
TGTGCCAGCAGCTTCGGTACAGGGAGGCACACTGAAGCTTTCTTT
CASSFGTGRHTEAFF
>-|TRBJ2-5|TRBV6-5|-
TGTGCCAGCAGTTGGGGCCTGGGAGAAGAGACCCAGTACTTC
CASSWGLGEETQYF
>-|TRBJ2-1|TRBV27|-
TGTGCCAGCAGACGGGCTACAGGCTACAATGAGCAGTTCTTC
CASRRATGYNEQFF
>-|TRBJ2-3|TRBV4-3|-
TGCGCCAGCAGCCAAGAGGGGGGTAGGACAATCACAGATACGCAGTATTTT
CASSQEGGRTITDTQYF
>few|TRBJ1-1|TRBV6-5|-
TGTGCCAGCAGTTACCCCGGACGGCGCGACACTGAAGCTTTCTTT
CASSYPGRRDTEAFF
>-|TRBJ1-3|TRBV6-1|-
TGTGCCAGCAAAGCCCAGGCGTCGTCTGGAAACACCATATATTTT
CASKAQASSGNTIYF
>-|TRBJ2-1|TRBV6-1|-
TGTGCCAGCAGCCGGGCATACAATGAGCAGTTCTTC
CASSRAYNEQFF
>-|TRBJ2-3|TRBV11-2|-
TGTGCCAGCAGGCTCAGCACGGGAGTCTCAACAGATACGCAGTATTTT
CASRLSTGVSTDTQYF
>-|TRBJ1-2|TRBV7-9|TRBD1
TGTGCCAGCAGCTTGAGGGGGCGCGTGACCCACTATGGCTACACCTTC
CASSLRGRVTHYGYTF
>few|TRBJ2-1|TRBV6-5|-
TGTGCCAGCGGGAAGGCCCTTGGCAATGAGCAGTTCTTC
CASGKALGNEQFF
>-|TRBJ1-4|TRBV18|-
TGTGCCAGCTCACCACCGACTGGCGAAAAACTGTTTTTT
CASSPPTGEKLFF
>few|TRBJ1-1|TRBV12-5|TRBD1
TGTGCTAGTGGTCCACGCCTCGGACAGGGTGGCACTGAAGCTTTCTTT
CASGPRLGQGGTEAFF
>-|TRBJ1-5|TRBV6-6|TRBD1
TGTGCCAGCAGTAAACCGGGACAGACTAATCAGCCCCAGCATTTT
CASSKPGQTNQPQHF
>-|TRBJ1-4|TRBV6-6|-
TGTGCCAGCGAGGATGGCGGTGAAAAACTGTTTTTT
CASEDGGEKLFF
>few|TRBJ1-3|TRBV6-6|-
TGTGCCAGCAGTTGGAGGGCCTCTGGAAACACCATATATTTT
CASSWRASGNTIYF
>many|TRBJ2-5|TRBV10-2|-
TGCGCCAGCAGAGGCGAGACCCAGTACTTC
CASRGETQYF
>-|TRBJ2-5|TRBV5-4|-
TGTGCCAGCAGCTTGTGGCTTCAAGAGACCCAGTACTTC
CASSLWLQETQYF
>few|TRBJ2-3|TRBV10-1|TRBD2
TGCGCCAGCAGTGAGTTGGCGGGGGGCCGCACAGATACGCAGTATTTT
CASSELAGGRTDTQYF
>-|TRBJ1-5|TRBV7-8|TRBD1
TGTGCCAGCAGCTTGGACAGGAACCCATTGCCCCAGCATTTT
CASSLDRNPLPQHF
>-|TRBJ2-1|TRBV5-4|-
TGTGCCAGCAGCCAAGATCACGGTTTAATAGATGAGCAGTTCTTC
CASSQDHGLIDEQFF
>-|TRBJ1-2|TRBV6-1|-
TGTGCCAGCAGTGAAGCTGGCCCAGGCTATGGCTACACCTTC
CASSEAGPGYGYTF
>-|TRBJ2-2|TRBV7-2|-
TGTGCCAGCAGCTCCATCCCTGGGGCCGGGGAGCTGTTTTTT
CASSSIPGAGELFF
>few|TRBJ2-3|TRBV7-2|-
TGTGCCAGCATACGCGGCGGGGCTAGCACAGATACGCAGTATTTT
CASIRGGASTDTQYF
>-|TRBJ1-1|TRBV28|-
TGTGCCAGCAGTTTTGGGAGTCGGCTACCGAACACTGAAGCTTTCTTT
CASSFGSRLPNTEAFF
>few|TRBJ1-5|TRBV6-5|-
TGTGCCAGCAGTTACTCGGGAAGGGGGCAGCCCCAGCATTTT
CASSYSGRGQPQHF
>-|TRBJ2-1|TRBV20-1|-
TGCAGTGCCAAAAAGAATGAGCAGTTCTTC
CSAKKNEQFF
>few|TRBJ2-5|TRBV5-4|TRBD1
TGTGCCAGCAGCCGGGACAGGGGGCAAGAGACCCAGTACTTC
CASSRDRGQETQYF
>many|TRBJ1-1|TRBV5-4|TRBD1
TGTGCCAGCAGCTTGAGTACAGGGGGTGCATCGGCTGAAGCTTTCTTT
CASSLSTGGASAEAFF
>-|TRBJ2-1|TRBV9|TRBD1
TGTGCCAGCAGCGTAGCTCTTTGGGACAGCTCCTACAATGAGCAGTTCTTC
CASSVALWDSSYNEQFF
>-|TRBJ1-2|TRBV7-2|-
TGTGCCAGCAGCCCCGGAGACGGGCGATATGGCTACACCTTC
CASSPGDGRYGYTF
>few|TRBJ2-3|TRBV5-4|-
TGTGCCAGCAGCTTTCCGAAGGGAGGCACAGATACGCAGTATTTT
CASSFPKGGTDTQYF
>-|TRBJ2-7|TRBV5-1|-
TGCGCCAGCAGCATTGAGGTCGCTGGGGATGGCTCCTACGAGCAGTACTTC
CASSIEVAGDGSYEQYF
>few|TRBJ2-4|TRBV6-1|-
TGTGCCACCCTAGAAAGGGCAGAAAACATTCAGTACTTC
CATLERAENIQYF
>few|TRBJ1-2|TRBV4-3|TRBD1
TGCGCCAGCAGCCCGGGGAGGGGGCGGGTCTATGGCTACACCTTC
CASSPGRGRVYGYTF
>-|TRBJ2-1|TRBV5-1|-
TGCGCCAGCAGCCAGGTTGTCGGGAGAAAGAACAATGAGCAGTTCTTC
CASSQVVGRKNNEQFF
>few|TRBJ1-1|TRBV2|TRBD1
TGTGCCAGCAGTGTAGGACAGGGGGGGGAAACTGAAGCTTTCTTT
CASSVGQGGETEAFF
>few|TRBJ2-1|TRBV11-2|-
TGTGCCAGCAGCTCGCCGTTTGGTTGGAACAATGAGCAGTTCTTC
CASSSPFGWNNEQFF
>few|TRBJ2-7|TRBV7-9|-
TGTGCCAGCAGCTCTTGGGGGGGCGAGTCCTACGAGCAGTACTTC
CASSSWGGESYEQYF
>few|TRBJ2-1|TRBV27|-
TGTGCCAGCAGCCAAGTAGGACTCCCCTACAATGAGCAGTTCTTC
CASSQVGLPYNEQFF
>-|TRBJ1-4|TRBV4-3|-
TGCGCCAGCAGCCGGGCCGCCGGCGCAACTAATGAAAAACTGTTTTTT
CASSRAAGATNEKLFF
>-|TRBJ1-5|TRBV30|-
TGTGCCTGGAGTCCTAGGGGTCCTCAAAATCAGCCCCAGCATTTT
CAWSPRGPQNQPQHF
>few|TRBJ2-5|TRBV7-9|-
TGTGCCAGCAGCTTAAGGTCAGGGCCACAAGAGACCCAGTACTTC
CASSLRSGPQETQYF
>-|TRBJ2-5|TRBV9|TRBD1
TGTGCCAGCAGCGTAGCGGGGACAGGGGGTCAAGAGACCCAGTACTTC
CASSVAGTGGQETQYF
>-|TRBJ2-5|TRBV27|TRBD1
TGTGCCACCAAATTAGGACAGGGGTTGGAGACCCAGTACTTC
CATKLGQGLETQYF
>-|TRBJ1-2|TRBV4-2|-
TGTGCCAGCAGCCAAGATTTGGGCCAACGCGGATTTAACTATGGCCACACCTTC
CASSQDLGQRGFNYGHTF
>-|TRBJ1-1|TRBV21-1|-
TGTGCCAGCAGCAGATTGACTCCGCCGAACACTGAAGCTTTCTTT
CASSRLTPPNTEAFF
>-|TRBJ2-5|TRBV5-6|-
TGTGCCAGCAGCTTGGCGGGGGTCTGGGAGCAGTACTTC
CASSLAGVWEQYF
>-|TRBJ2-3|TRBV30|TRBD2
TGTGCCTGGGGCGGGAGTGGTTTCGGTACGCAGTATTTT
CAWGGSGFGTQYF
>-|TRBJ2-2|TRBV12-5|-
TGTGCTAGTGGTTTGTGGCTGGCGAACACCGGGGAGCTGTTTTTT
CASGLWLANTGELFF
>few|TRBJ1-2|TRBV11-2|TRBD1
TGTGCCAGCAGCGGGGGGACAGCTGCCTTTGGCTACACCTTC
CASSGGTAAFGYTF
>-|TRBJ2-2|TRBV7-2|-
TGTGCCAGCAGCTTACGGAGCACCGGGGAGCTGTTTTTT
CASSLRSTGELFF
>-|TRBJ2-1|TRBV7-6|-
TGTGCCAGCAGCTTAATAGCCTGGGGGAGCTCCTACAATGAGCAGTTCTTC
CASSLIAWGSSYNEQFF
>-|TRBJ2-3|TRBV7-8|-
TGTGCCAGCAACTGGGGGGTGGATACGCAGTATTTT
CASNWGVDTQYF
>-|TRBJ2-1|TRBV7-2|-
TGTGCCAGCAGCCTGCGGGACCGCTCAAGCTCCTACAATGAGCAGTTCTTC
CASSLRDRSSSYNEQFF
>many|TRBJ1-5|TRBV7-2|-
TGTGCCAGCAGCTTAGCGCAGGCAGTCAATCAGCCCCAGCATTTT
CASSLAQAVNQPQHF
>-|TRBJ2-3|TRBV5-1|-
TGCGCCAGCAGCACGGACCAGGGAACAGATACGCAGTATTTT
CASSTDQGTDTQYF
>many|TRBJ2-4|TRBV7-9|-
TGTGCCAGCACCCGCGCGAGGGGCACCAAAAACATTCAGTACTTC
CASTRARGTKNIQYF
>few|TRBJ1-1|TRBV19|-
TGTGCCAGTAGTAATAGGAGAGACACTGAAGCTTTCTTT
CASSNRRDTEAFF
>-|TRBJ2-3|TRBV5-6|-
TGTGCCAGCAGCCGTCCGAGTGATACGCAGTATTTT
CASSRPSDTQYF